This TCR beta chain was retrieved from a study of blood T cell repertoires in COVID-19. In the study overall: The study drew acute and convalescent COVID-19 samples from the United States, Italy and Spain. T cells, B-cell-depleted T cells, or PBMCs provided the cDNA or gDNA that served as material.

Trimming removed 8 bases at V and 7 bases at J, with 27 bases between. Per germline, CDR1 SNHLY and CDR2 FYNNEI. The CDR3 has 17 amino acids. Per the original methods: Reference gene primers were amplified, and this amplification served to estimate nucleated cell counts. Assay: immunoSEQ multiplex PCR; the TCRdb copy retains only in-frame clones and omits some. V, J and clone size were drawn from that table, and D and trimming were deduced from the DNA. This sample has 250,000 to 350,000 clones, with about nine tenths found just once. This clone was recorded a few times. Seattle researchers signed up patients amid active infection and tracked them longitudinally.

The specimen sequenced was peripheral blood. The rearrangement uses TRBV2 and TRBJ2-4; D gene unclear. This clonotype originated in a woman in her twenties or thirties with COVID-19, enrolled during active disease. The CDR3 coding sequence is TGTGCCAGCGGAGCCAGCATTCTCCCCTTAGGTTGGAACATTCAGTACTTC. This encodes CASGASILPLGWNIQYF. The full variable domain, completed using reference TRBV2 and TRBJ2-4, is EPEVTQTPSHQVTQMGQEVILRCVPISNHLYFYWYRQILGQKVEFLVSFYNNEISEKSEIFDDQFSVERPDGSNFTLKIRSTKLEDSAMYFCASGASILPLGWNIQYFGAGTRLSVL.